This T cell receptor (beta chain) comes out of a study of blood T cell repertoires in COVID-19. In the study overall: There were acute and convalescent COVID-19 samples, and they came from the United States, Italy and Spain. T cells, B-cell-depleted T cells, or PBMCs provided the cDNA or gDNA that served as material.

Authors' processing steps: Scientists estimated how many nucleated cells there were by amplifying reference gene primers. Some clones are missing from TCRdb's copy, which holds only in-frame ones; the method was immunoSEQ multiplex PCR. V and J calls and clone size are as listed in that table; D and trimming were resolved from the DNA. The data contain approximately 280,000 clones, 90% of them seen just once; the ten biggest clones take up around 6.8%. Enrolment of Seattle patients took place during active infection, and they were followed longitudinally. Trimming took 4 bases from V and 2 from J, leaving 6 bases between them. CDR3 size: 12 residues. Per the germline V gene, CDR1 is GTSNPN and CDR2 is SVGIG (reference sequence).

The V gene is TRBV30, the J gene TRBJ1-3; D remains ambiguous. Sequenced material: peripheral blood. This sequence was found in a woman aged 25 to 45 with COVID-19, enrolled during active disease. The CDR3 protein is CAWTGAGNTIYF. The CDR3, as DNA: TGTGCCTGGACAGGCGCTGGAAACACCATATATTTT.